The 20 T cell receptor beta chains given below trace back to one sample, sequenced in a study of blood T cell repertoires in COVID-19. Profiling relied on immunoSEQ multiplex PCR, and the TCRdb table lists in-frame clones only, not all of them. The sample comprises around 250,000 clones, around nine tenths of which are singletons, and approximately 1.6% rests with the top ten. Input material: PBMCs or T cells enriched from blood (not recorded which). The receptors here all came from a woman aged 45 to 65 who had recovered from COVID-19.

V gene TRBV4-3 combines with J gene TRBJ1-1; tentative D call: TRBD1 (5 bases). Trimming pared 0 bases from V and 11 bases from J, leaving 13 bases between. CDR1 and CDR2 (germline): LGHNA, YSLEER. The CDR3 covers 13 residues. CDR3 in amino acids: CASSQDWGNLAFF. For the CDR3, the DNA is TGCGCCAGCAGCCAAGATTGGGGCAACCTGGCTTTCTTT.

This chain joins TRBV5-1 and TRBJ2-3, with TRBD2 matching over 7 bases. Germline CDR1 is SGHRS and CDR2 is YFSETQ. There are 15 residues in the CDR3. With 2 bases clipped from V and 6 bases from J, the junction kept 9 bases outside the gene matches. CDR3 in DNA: TGCGCCAGCAGCTTTGGGGGACTACTGGTTGATACGCAGTATTTT. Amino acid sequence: CASSFGGLLVDTQYF.

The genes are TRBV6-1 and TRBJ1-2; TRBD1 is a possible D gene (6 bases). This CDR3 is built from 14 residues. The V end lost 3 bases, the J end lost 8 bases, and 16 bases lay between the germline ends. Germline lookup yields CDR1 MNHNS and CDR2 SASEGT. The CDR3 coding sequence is TGTGCCAGCAGTGATGGCTGGGGGCCGGGGGGCTACACCTTC. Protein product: CASSDGWGPGGYTF.

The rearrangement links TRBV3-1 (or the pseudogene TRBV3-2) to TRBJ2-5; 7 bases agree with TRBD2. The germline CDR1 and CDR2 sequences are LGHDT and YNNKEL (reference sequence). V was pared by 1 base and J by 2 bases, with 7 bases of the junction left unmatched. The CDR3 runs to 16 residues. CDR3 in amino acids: CASSQGVQGGQETQYF. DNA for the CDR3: TGTGCCAGCAGCCAAGGGGTGCAGGGAGGGCAAGAGACCCAGTACTTC.

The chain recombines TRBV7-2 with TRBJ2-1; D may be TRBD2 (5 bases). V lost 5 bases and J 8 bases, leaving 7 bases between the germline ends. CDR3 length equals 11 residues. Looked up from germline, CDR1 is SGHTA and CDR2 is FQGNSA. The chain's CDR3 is CASSPGDEQFF. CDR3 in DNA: TGTGCCAGCAGCCCCGGGGATGAGCAGTTCTTC.

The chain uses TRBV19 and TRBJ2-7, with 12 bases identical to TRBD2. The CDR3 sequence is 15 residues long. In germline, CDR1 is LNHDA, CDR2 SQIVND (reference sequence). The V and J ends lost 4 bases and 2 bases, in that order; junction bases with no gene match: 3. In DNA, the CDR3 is TGTGCCAGTAGTACTTCTAGCGGGGGGGCCTACGAGCAGTACTTC. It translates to CASSTSSGGAYEQYF.

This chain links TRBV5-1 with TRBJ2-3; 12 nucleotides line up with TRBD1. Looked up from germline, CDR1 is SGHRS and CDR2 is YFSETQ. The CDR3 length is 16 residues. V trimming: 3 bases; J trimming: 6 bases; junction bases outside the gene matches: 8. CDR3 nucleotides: TGCGCCAGCAGCTCGGCCGGGACAGGGGGCTGGGATACGCAGTATTTT. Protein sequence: CASSSAGTGGWDTQYF.

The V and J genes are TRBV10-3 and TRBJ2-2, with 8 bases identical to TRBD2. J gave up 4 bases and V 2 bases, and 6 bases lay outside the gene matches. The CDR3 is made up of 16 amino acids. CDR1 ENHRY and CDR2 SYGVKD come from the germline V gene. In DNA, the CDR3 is TGTGCCATCAGTGAGGCTAGCGGGCTACCCACCGGGGAGCTGTTTTTT. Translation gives CAISEASGLPTGELFF.

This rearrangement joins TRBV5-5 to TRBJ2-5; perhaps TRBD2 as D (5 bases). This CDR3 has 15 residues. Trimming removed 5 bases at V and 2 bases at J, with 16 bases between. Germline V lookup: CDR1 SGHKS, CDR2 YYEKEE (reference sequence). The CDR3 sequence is CASREVPGRQETQYF. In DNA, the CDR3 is TGTGCCAGCAGGGAAGTCCCGGGAAGACAAGAGACCCAGTACTTC. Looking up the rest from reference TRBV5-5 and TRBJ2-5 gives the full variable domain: DAGVTQSPTHLIKTRGQQVTLRCSPISGHKSVSWYQQVLGQGPQFIFQYYEKEERGRGNFPDRFSARQFPNYSSELNVNALLLGDSALYLCASREVPGRQETQYFGPGTRLLVL.

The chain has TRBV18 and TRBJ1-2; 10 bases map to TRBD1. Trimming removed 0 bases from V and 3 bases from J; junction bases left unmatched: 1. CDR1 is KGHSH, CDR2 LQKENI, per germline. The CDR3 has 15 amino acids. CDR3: CASSPPGTGDYGYTF. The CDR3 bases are TGTGCCAGCTCACCACCCGGGACAGGGGACTATGGCTACACCTTC.

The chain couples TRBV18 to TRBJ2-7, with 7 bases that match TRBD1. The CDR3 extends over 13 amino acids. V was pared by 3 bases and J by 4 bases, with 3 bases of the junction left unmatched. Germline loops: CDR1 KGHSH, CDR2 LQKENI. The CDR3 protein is CASSPGQLYEQYF. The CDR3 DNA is TGTGCCAGCTCACCGGGACAGCTTTACGAGCAGTACTTC. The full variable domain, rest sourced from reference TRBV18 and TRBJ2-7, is NAGVMQNPRHLVRRRGQEARLRCSPMKGHSHVYWYRQLPEEGLKFMVYLQKENIIDESGMPKERFSAEFPKEGPSILRIQQVVRGDSAAYFCASSPGQLYEQYFGPGTRLTVT.

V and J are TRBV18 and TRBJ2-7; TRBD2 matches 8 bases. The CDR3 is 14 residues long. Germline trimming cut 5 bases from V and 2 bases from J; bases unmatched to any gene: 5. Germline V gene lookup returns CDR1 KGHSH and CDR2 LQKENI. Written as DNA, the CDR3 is TGTGCCAGCTCAACATCTAGCGGGCCCTACGAGCAGTACTTC. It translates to CASSTSSGPYEQYF.

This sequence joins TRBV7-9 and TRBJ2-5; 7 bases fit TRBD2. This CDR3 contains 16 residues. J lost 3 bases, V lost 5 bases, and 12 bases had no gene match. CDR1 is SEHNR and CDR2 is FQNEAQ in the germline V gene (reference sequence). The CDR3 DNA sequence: TGTGCCAGCAGCCCTGGACTAGACCGAGCCAAAGAGACCCAGTACTTC. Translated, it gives CASSPGLDRAKETQYF.

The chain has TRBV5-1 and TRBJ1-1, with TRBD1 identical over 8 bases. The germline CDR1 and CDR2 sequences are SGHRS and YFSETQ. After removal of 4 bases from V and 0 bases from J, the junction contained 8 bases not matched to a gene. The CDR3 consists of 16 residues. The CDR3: CASSTGQDLLNTEAFF. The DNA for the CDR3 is TGCGCCAGCAGCACGGGACAGGATCTTCTGAACACTGAAGCTTTCTTT.

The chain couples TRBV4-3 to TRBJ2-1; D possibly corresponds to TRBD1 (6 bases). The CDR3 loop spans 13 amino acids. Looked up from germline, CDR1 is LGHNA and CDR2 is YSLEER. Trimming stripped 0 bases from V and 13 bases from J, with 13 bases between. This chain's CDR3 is CASSQDRTGLQFF. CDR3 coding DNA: TGCGCCAGCAGCCAAGATAGAACAGGGTTACAGTTCTTC.

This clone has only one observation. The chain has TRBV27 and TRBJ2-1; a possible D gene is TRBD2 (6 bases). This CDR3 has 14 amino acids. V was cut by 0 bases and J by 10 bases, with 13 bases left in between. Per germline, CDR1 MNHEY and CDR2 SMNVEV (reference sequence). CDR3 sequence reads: CASSLSGSRREQFF. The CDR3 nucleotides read TGTGCCAGCAGTTTATCCGGGAGCCGCCGGGAGCAGTTCTTC.

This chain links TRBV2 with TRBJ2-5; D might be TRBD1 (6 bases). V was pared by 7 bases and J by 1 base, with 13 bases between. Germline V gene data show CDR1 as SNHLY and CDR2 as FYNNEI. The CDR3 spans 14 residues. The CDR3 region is CASTKDRSQETQYF. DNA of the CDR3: TGTGCCAGCACAAAAGACAGGAGCCAAGAGACCCAGTACTTC.

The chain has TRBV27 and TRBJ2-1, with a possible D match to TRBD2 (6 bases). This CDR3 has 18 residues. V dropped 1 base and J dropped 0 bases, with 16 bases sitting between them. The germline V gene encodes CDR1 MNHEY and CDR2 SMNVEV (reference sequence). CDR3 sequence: CASSLYPFSSGSYNEQFF. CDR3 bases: TGTGCCAGCAGTTTATACCCCTTCAGTAGCGGCTCCTACAATGAGCAGTTCTTC.

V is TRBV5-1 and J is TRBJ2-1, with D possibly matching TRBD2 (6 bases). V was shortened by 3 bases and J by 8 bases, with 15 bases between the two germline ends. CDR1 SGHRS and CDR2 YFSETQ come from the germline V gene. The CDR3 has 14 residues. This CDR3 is CASSSTGTADEQFF. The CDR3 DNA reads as TGCGCCAGCAGCTCGACCGGGACTGCGGATGAGCAGTTCTTC.

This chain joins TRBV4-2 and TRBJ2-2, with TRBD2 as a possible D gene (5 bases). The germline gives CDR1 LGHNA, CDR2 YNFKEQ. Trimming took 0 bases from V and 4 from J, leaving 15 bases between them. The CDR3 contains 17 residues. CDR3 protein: CASSQELVGASTGELFF. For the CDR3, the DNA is TGTGCCAGCAGCCAAGAGCTTGTGGGAGCTAGCACCGGGGAGCTGTTTTTT.